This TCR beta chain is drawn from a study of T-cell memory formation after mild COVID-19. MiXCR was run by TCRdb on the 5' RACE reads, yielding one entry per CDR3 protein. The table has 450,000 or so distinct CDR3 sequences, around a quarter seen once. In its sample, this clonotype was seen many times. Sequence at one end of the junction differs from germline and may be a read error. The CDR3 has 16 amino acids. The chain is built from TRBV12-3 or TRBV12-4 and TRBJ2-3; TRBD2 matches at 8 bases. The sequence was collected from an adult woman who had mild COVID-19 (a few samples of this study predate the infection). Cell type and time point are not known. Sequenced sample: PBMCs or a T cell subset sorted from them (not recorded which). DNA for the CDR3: TGTGCCAGCAGTGGGGCTACTAGCGGACGCACACATACGCAGTATTTT. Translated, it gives CASSGATSGRTHTQYF.